Below, 9 T cell receptor beta chains from the same sample are listed, as sequenced in a study of cytomegalovirus exposure and HLA in healthy donors. A multiplex PCR was run with 60 Vbeta primers and 13 Jbeta primers. The assay was immunoSEQ multiplex PCR, and TCRdb's table has in-frame clones only and misses some. The data hold hundreds of thousands of clones, with around four fifths observed a single time. Sequenced sample: PBMCs. The receptors come from a boy younger than 10 in good health and CMV-seronegative.

This chain connects TRBV2 to TRBJ2-7, with D tentatively TRBD2 (7 bases). This CDR3 is built from 16 residues. The V end lost 5 bases, the J end lost 0 bases, and 17 bases lay between the germline ends. Germline CDR1 reads SNHLY; CDR2 reads FYNNEI. CDR3 in amino acids: CASSRPMGGASYEQYF. Written as DNA, the CDR3 is TGTGCCAGCAGTCGCCCCATGGGGGGGGCCTCCTACGAGCAGTACTTC.

This rearrangement joins TRBV11-3 to TRBJ2-2; 8 bases agree with TRBD2. From germline, CDR1 is SGHNT and CDR2 YENEEA. The CDR3 spans 17 residues. Germline trimming cut 0 bases from V and 4 bases from J; bases unmatched to any gene: 7. In DNA form, the CDR3 reads TGTGCCAGCAGCTTAGATGCGGGGGGCCCGGTCACCGGGGAGCTGTTTTTT. Amino acids: CASSLDAGGPVTGELFF.

The gene calls are TRBV7-8 and TRBJ2-5, with D perhaps matching TRBD2 (6 bases). The CDR3 is 16 residues long. CDR1 is SGHVS and CDR2 is FQNEAQ in the germline V gene. V was shortened by 6 bases and J by 1 base, with 18 bases between the two germline ends. CDR3 protein: CASRVQAGSTQETQYF. CDR3 DNA: TGTGCCAGCAGAGTCCAAGCGGGCTCCACCCAAGAGACCCAGTACTTC.

The chain employs TRBV4-1 and TRBJ2-7; the match to TRBD1 covers 7 bases. Germline loops: CDR1 MGHRA, CDR2 YSYEKL. This CDR3 spans 16 amino acids. V shed 2 bases, J shed 0 bases, and the junction held 7 bases outside the gene matches. The CDR3 is CASSQYRGLSSYEQYF. CDR3 sequence (DNA): TGCGCCAGCAGCCAATACAGGGGTCTCAGCTCCTACGAGCAGTACTTC.

The chain recombines TRBV12-5 with TRBJ2-7; 7 bases are shared with TRBD1. Germline CDR1 and CDR2: LGHNT and FRNRAP. The CDR3 covers 15 residues. V gave up 2 bases and J gave up 0 bases; unmatched junction bases: 4. CDR3 sequence: CASGLRQGHSYEQYF. DNA for the CDR3: TGTGCTAGTGGTTTGAGACAGGGCCACTCCTACGAGCAGTACTTC. Drawing the rest from reference TRBV12-5 and TRBJ2-7, the complete variable domain is DARVTQTPRHKVTEMGQEVTMRCQPILGHNTVFWYRQTMMQGLELLAYFRNRAPLDDSGMPKDRFSAEMPDATLATLKIQPSEPRDSAVYFCASGLRQGHSYEQYFGPGTRLTVT.

The J gene is TRBJ2-5, the V gene TRBV5-8; 7 nucleotides align to TRBD2. Germline assignment: CDR1 SGHTS and CDR2 YDEGEE. V was clipped by 0 bases and J by 4 bases; unmatched bases: 6. The CDR3 length is 15 residues. CDR3 in DNA: TGTGCCAGCAGCTTGGAGGGGAGGGAGGGAGAGACCCAGTACTTC. Protein sequence: CASSLEGREGETQYF.

V usage is TRBV5-6 and J usage is TRBJ1-5, with D unresolved. Germline CDR1 reads SGHDT; CDR2 reads YYEEEE. V was trimmed by 4 bases and J by 0 bases, leaving 8 bases between them. This CDR3 region has 14 residues. CDR3 sequence: CASSIGSSNQPQHF. The CDR3 DNA sequence: TGTGCCAGCAGCATTGGGAGTAGCAATCAGCCCCAGCATTTT.

The chain is built from TRBV19 and TRBJ2-1; 10 nucleotides align to TRBD2. Trimming at V came to 4 bases and at J to 4 bases, leaving 7 bases not matched to a gene. CDR3 size: 16 residues. Germline values: CDR1 LNHDA, CDR2 SQIVND (reference sequence). DNA for the CDR3: TGTGCCAGTAGTACCAGGACTAGCGGCCCGTACAATGAGCAGTTCTTC. Protein sequence: CASSTRTSGPYNEQFF. Based on the CDR3 plus reference TRBV19 and TRBJ2-1, the full variable domain is DGGITQSPKYLFRKEGQNVTLSCEQNLNHDAMYWYRQDPGQGLRLIYYSQIVNDFQKGDIAEGYSVSREKKESFPLTVTSAQKNPTAFYLCASSTRTSGPYNEQFFGPGTRLTVL.

The rearrangement uses TRBV27 and TRBJ1-5; TRBD1 agrees at 9 bases. Germline-derived CDR1 and CDR2 are MNHEY and SMNVEV (reference sequence). CDR3 length: 14 amino acids. With 5 bases clipped from V and 4 bases from J, the junction kept 3 bases outside the gene matches. Here the CDR3 reads CASSPGTGNQPQHF. CDR3 in DNA: TGTGCCAGCAGTCCCGGGACAGGGAATCAGCCCCAGCATTTT.